The entry below gives a single TCR beta chain sequence along with its context. Its target is not known. CDR1 LNHNV and CDR2 YYDKDF come from the germline V gene (reference sequence). Trimming shortened V by 3 bases and J by 7 bases, and 13 bases separated the two germline ends. The CDR3 is 13 residues long. This record belongs to a study of cytomegalovirus exposure and HLA in healthy donors. Findings and limits, study-wide: Clonal expansion, a later analysis showed, was greater in HLA-associated TCR beta chains than in equally common others.

The PCR ran on 60 Vbeta and 13 Jbeta primers. TCRdb's copy holds only in-frame clones and misses some; the assay was immunoSEQ multiplex PCR. Counted here are some 140,000 clones, around 77% occurring once; the ten biggest clones make up about 4.5%. Input material: PBMCs. The source is a man in his thirties or forties in good health. This chain joins TRBV15 and TRBJ2-7; perhaps TRBD2 as D (5 bases). As DNA, the CDR3 is TGTGCCACCAGCAGGGAGGAAGGACTGGAGCAGTACTTC. Translation: CATSREEGLEQYF. The full variable domain, its missing parts supplied by reference TRBV15 and TRBJ2-7, is DAMVIQNPRYQVTQFGKPVTLSCSQTLNHNVMYWYQQKSSQAPKLLFHYYDKDFNNEADTPDNFQSRRPNTSFCFLDIRSPGLGDTAMYLCATSREEGLEQYFGPGTRLTVT.